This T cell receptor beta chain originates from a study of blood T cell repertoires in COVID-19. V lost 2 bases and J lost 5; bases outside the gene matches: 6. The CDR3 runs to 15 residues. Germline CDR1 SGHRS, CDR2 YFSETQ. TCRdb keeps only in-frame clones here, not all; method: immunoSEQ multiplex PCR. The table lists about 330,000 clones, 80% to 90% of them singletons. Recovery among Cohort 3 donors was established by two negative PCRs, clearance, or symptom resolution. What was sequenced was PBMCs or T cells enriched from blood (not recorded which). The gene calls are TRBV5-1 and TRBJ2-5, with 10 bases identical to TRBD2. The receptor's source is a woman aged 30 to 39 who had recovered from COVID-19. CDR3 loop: CASSFQASGGETQYF. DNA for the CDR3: TGCGCCAGCAGCTTCCAGGCTAGCGGGGGTGAGACCCAGTACTTC.